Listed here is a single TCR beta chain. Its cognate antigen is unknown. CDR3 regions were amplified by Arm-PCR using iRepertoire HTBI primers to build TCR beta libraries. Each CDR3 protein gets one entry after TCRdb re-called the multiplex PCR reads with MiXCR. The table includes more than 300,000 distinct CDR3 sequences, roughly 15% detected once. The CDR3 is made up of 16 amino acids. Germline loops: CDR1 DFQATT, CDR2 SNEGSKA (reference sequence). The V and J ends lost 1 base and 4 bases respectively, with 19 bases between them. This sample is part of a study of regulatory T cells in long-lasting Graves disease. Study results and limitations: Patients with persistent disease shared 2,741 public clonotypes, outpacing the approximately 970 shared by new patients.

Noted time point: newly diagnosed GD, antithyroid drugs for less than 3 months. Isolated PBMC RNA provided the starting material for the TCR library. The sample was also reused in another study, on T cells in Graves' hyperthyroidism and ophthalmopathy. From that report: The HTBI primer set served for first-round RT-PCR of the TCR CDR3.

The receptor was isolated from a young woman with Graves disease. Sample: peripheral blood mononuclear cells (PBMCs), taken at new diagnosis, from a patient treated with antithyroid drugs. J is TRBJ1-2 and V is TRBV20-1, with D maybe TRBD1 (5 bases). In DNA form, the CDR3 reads TGCAGTGCTAGAGGCAGGGTATCTAAGGCTAGCTATGGCTACACCTTC. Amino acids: CSARGRVSKASYGYTF.